This entry concerns a single TCR beta chain. The table lists this clonotype with many counts. No cognate antigen has been identified for it. No base-level quality is on record; no much larger clone is a single base apart. This record comes from a study of T cell repertoires in cytomegalovirus infection (dated by TCRdb to about 2019). In the study overall: Peptide stimulations targeted recently identified HLA-C-restricted CMV epitopes, whose presentation resists viral immunomodulation, together with well-studied HLA-B-restricted epitopes. Donor HLA type was relevant to the analysis, as public TCR beta signatures indicated carriage of CMV infection together with the matching HLA type. Summary of the overall study and its limitations: The ex vivo response was dominated by HLA-C-restricted CMV-specific TCR beta clonotypes, which also provided the single most frequent clonotype in two of eight donors. Carriers of CMV infection plus the relevant HLA type were discriminated by the cumulative frequency of public TCR beta family members in the study cohort and in an independent approximately 340-donor cohort.

Explained via the paper, the treatment or condition label denotes: in vitro stimulation with specific CMV peptide epitopes to enrich CMV-specific T cells. Deletion took 4 bases off V and 1 base off J, with a span of 8 bases between the germline ends. The CDR3 goes from the cysteine to the phenylalanine over 13 residues. The retained sequence is limited to the CDR3, 39 bases, with the frame set at the first base. Sequencing was performed on an Illumina HiSeq 1500. The public reads were run again by TCRdb, first through fastp at Q25 and then through MiXCR, and only productive beta chains were kept. Each entry merges the rows of one CDR3 protein and shows their most common DNA and genes. This sample holds just over 450,000 distinct CDR3 sequences; about 42% were observed only once. The top ten hold 43% of the sample.

The sample consisted of cultured PBMCs, taken from culture after CMV antigen stimulation. The sequence links TRBV12-3 or TRBV12-4 to TRBJ2-7; the D gene identity is not certain. The TCR sequence derives from a human donor in good health (CMV status not recorded). Some clones in this sample may be carry-over from other donors' samples. CDR3 reads: CASSSRVSYEQYF. Read as DNA, the sequence is TGTGCCAGCAGTTCCAGAGTTTCCTACGAGCAGTACTTC.